The 25 T cell receptor beta chains below come from one sample, sequenced in a study of blood T cell repertoires in COVID-19. Libraries were prepared by immunoSEQ multiplex PCR; TCRdb keeps only in-frame clonotypes and omits some of them. The sample lists roughly 220,000 clones, 70% to 90% occurring once. The sequencing input was peripheral blood. The receptor set was obtained from a woman between 45 and 60 years old with COVID-19, enrolled during active disease.

The rearrangement uses TRBV28 and TRBJ2-3, with TRBD2 matching 12 bases. The CDR3 is 15 residues long. Germline lookup yields CDR1 MDHEN and CDR2 SYDVKM. V lost 5 bases to trimming and J lost 4 bases; unmatched junction nucleotides: 4. CDR3 nucleotides: TGTGCCAGCAGTCCTAGCGGGGGGGCCCCAGATACGCAGTATTTT. It is translated as CASSPSGGAPDTQYF.

The V and J genes are TRBV28 and TRBJ2-7; TRBD2 matches 7 bases. The trim removed 7 bases at V and 1 base at J, leaving 4 bases unmatched. The V gene's germline CDR1 is MDHEN and CDR2 SYDVKM. The CDR3 is 13 residues long. The CDR3 spells CASTMGGSYEQYF. The CDR3, as DNA: TGTGCCAGCACTATGGGAGGGTCCTACGAGCAGTACTTC.

The rearrangement uses TRBV28 and TRBJ2-7, with TRBD2 matching over 8 bases. The germline gives CDR1 MDHEN, CDR2 SYDVKM. Trimming at V came to 7 bases and at J to 7 bases, leaving 12 bases not matched to a gene. The CDR3 is made up of 14 amino acids. CDR3 nucleotides: TGTGCCAGCACCCTCGGGGGGGGTAGGTTGGAGCAGTACTTC. This gives the protein CASTLGGGRLEQYF.

This clone was detected a few times. The chain carries TRBV5-1 and TRBJ2-3; TRBD2 matches 12 bases. The CDR3 has 13 amino acids. After removal of 7 bases from V and 4 bases from J, the junction contained 1 base not matched to a gene. In germline, CDR1 is SGHRS, CDR2 YFSETQ. CDR3 bases: TGCGCCAGCGGACTAGCGGGGTCAGATACGCAGTATTTT. It encodes CASGLAGSDTQYF.

This clone has more than one count but fewer than ten. This sequence joins TRBV27 and TRBJ1-2; TRBD1 aligns across 7 bases. This CDR3 comprises 13 residues. Unmatched junction bases numbered 2, after V lost 5 bases and J lost 2 bases. Germline CDR1 is MNHEY and CDR2 is SMNVEV (reference sequence). This CDR3 reads CASSPGQNYGYTF. The CDR3 nucleotides are TGTGCCAGCAGTCCGGGACAGAACTATGGCTACACCTTC.

This CDR3 is CASTDLALRELFF. The CDR3 bases are TGTGCCAGTACGGACTTGGCTTTGAGGGAGCTGTTTTTT. The V call is TRBV19, the J call TRBJ2-2; maybe TRBD2 (5 bases). The CDR3 extends over 13 amino acids. Trimming left V 7 bases short and J 9 bases short, with 15 bases between. CDR1 is LNHDA and CDR2 is SQIVND in the germline V gene (reference sequence).

The gene calls are TRBV19 and TRBJ2-3, with 10 bases fitting TRBD2. This CDR3 contains 15 residues. The J segment lost 5 bases and the V segment lost 6 bases, leaving 8 bases of the junction unmatched. CDR1 and CDR2 (germline): LNHDA, SQIVND (reference sequence). CDR3 nucleotide sequence: TGTGCCAGTAGCATGAGCGGGGGGGCCTTAGATACGCAGTATTTT. Translation gives CASSMSGGALDTQYF.

The rearrangement joins TRBV7-8 to TRBJ1-2; 10 bases agree with TRBD1. The CDR3 contains 14 residues. The germline gives CDR1 SGHVS, CDR2 FQNEAQ. Germline trimming cut 5 bases from V and 6 bases from J; bases unmatched to any gene: 6. The CDR3 sequence is CASSIGQGEDGYTF. In DNA, the CDR3 is TGTGCCAGCAGCATCGGACAGGGGGAAGATGGCTACACCTTC.

This chain joins TRBV11-3 and TRBJ2-3; no firm D call. Germline lookup yields CDR1 SGHNT and CDR2 YENEEA. The V and J ends lost 4 bases and 1 base respectively, with 12 bases between them. This CDR3 is built from 15 residues. In DNA form, the CDR3 reads TGTGCCAGCAGCTCCCGGGTAGTCGGCACAGATACGCAGTATTTT. Translated, it gives CASSSRVVGTDTQYF. The whole variable domain, remainder taken from reference TRBV11-3 and TRBJ2-3, is EAGVVQSPRYKIIEKKQPVAFWCNPISGHNTLYWYLQNLGQGPELLIRYENEEAVDDSQLPKDRFSAERLKGVDSTLKIQPAELGDSAVYLCASSSRVVGTDTQYFGPGTRLTVL.

The chain links TRBV27 to TRBJ2-3; D unresolved. V was clipped by 6 bases and J by 2 bases, with 18 bases between them. The germline V gene encodes CDR1 MNHEY and CDR2 SMNVEV (reference sequence). The CDR3 is made up of 16 amino acids. CDR3 nucleotide sequence: TGTGCCAGCAGCACCTGGGCAGCAGGCCCCACAGATACGCAGTATTTT. This gives the protein CASSTWAAGPTDTQYF.

The chain couples TRBV4-3 to TRBJ1-2, with TRBD1 matching 7 bases. V lost 1 base to trimming and J lost 8 bases; unmatched junction nucleotides: 1. This CDR3 is built from 12 residues. The germline V gene has CDR1 LGHNA and CDR2 YSLEER. CDR3 sequence reads: CASSQAGQGYTF. The CDR3 DNA sequence: TGCGCCAGCAGCCAAGCGGGACAGGGCTACACCTTC.

The V call is TRBV5-1, the J call TRBJ1-5, with TRBD1 matching over 8 bases. The junction had 4 bases not matched to a gene; V was cut back by 0 bases and J by 5 bases. This CDR3 spans 15 amino acids. From germline, CDR1 is SGHRS and CDR2 YFSETQ. The CDR3 DNA reads as TGCGCCAGCAGCTTGGAGGGACAGGTATATCAGCCCCAGCATTTT. Residues: CASSLEGQVYQPQHF.

V usage is TRBV19 and J usage is TRBJ2-2; 9 positions match TRBD1. V lost 6 bases, J lost 3 bases, and 2 bases stayed unmatched. Germline CDR1 is LNHDA and CDR2 is SQIVND (reference sequence). The CDR3 sequence is 14 residues long. The CDR3 sequence: CASSRDRDTGELFF. The CDR3 DNA follows: TGTGCCAGTAGCAGGGACAGGGACACCGGGGAGCTGTTTTTT.

The rearrangement uses TRBV4-1 and TRBJ2-1; D gene ambiguous. Trimming left V 3 bases short and J 7 bases short, with 4 bases between. This CDR3 spans 11 amino acids. Looked up from germline, CDR1 is MGHRA and CDR2 is YSYEKL. CDR3 loop: CASSHRNEQFF. The CDR3 DNA is TGCGCCAGCAGCCACCGTAATGAGCAGTTCTTC.

This clone has only one observation. The chain employs TRBV3-1 (or the pseudogene TRBV3-2) and TRBJ2-3; a possible D gene is TRBD1 (6 bases). The V end was cut by 8 bases, the J end by 5 bases, with 11 bases between. CDR3 length: 12 amino acids. In germline, CDR1 is LGHDT, CDR2 YNNKEL (reference sequence). The CDR3 sequence is CASGRGGDTQYF. CDR3 DNA sequence: TGTGCCAGCGGCCGAGGGGGAGATACGCAGTATTTT.

The DNA of the CDR3 is TGTGCCAGCCGGGAGGGCAGGGGTTCCAATCAGCCCCAGCATTTT. Translating gives CASREGRGSNQPQHF. This chain links TRBV6-5 with TRBJ1-5; D perhaps matches TRBD1 (6 bases). Germline V CDR1 and CDR2: MNHEY, SVGAGI. The V end was cut by 8 bases, the J end by 3 bases, with 17 bases between. The CDR3 contains 15 residues.

This clone was counted between two and nine times. Within the sample, other DNA sequences also encode this same CDR3. The chain has TRBV5-1 and TRBJ1-2; D not certain. V lost 0 bases and J 5 bases, leaving 8 bases between the germline ends. The CDR3 is 13 residues long. Germline V gene lookup returns CDR1 SGHRS and CDR2 YFSETQ. The CDR3 DNA reads as TGCGCCAGCAGCTTGGACAGCTTTTATGGCTACACCTTC. This codes for CASSLDSFYGYTF.

V gene TRBV27 combines with J gene TRBJ1-4; D ambiguous. The CDR3 is made up of 16 amino acids. Germline loops: CDR1 MNHEY, CDR2 SMNVEV (reference sequence). The ends were cut back, 2 bases at V and 7 bases at J, with 17 bases in the middle. The chain's CDR3 is CASSLRPFAQVEKLFF. CDR3 coding DNA: TGTGCCAGCAGTTTACGCCCTTTTGCCCAGGTTGAAAAACTGTTTTTT.

The chain recombines TRBV27 with TRBJ1-1; D call uncertain. This CDR3 is built from 13 residues. CDR1 MNHEY and CDR2 SMNVEV come from the germline V gene (reference sequence). V lost 6 bases and J 1 base, leaving 9 bases between the germline ends. For the CDR3, the DNA is TGTGCCAGCAGGTTAGGGAGGAACACTGAAGCTTTCTTT. Amino acids: CASRLGRNTEAFF.

CDR3 amino acids: CAWSGGPRGGANVLTF. CDR3 nucleotides: TGTGCCTGGAGTGGGGGCCCTAGGGGCGGGGCCAACGTCCTGACTTTC. V gene TRBV30 combines with J gene TRBJ2-6, with D perhaps TRBD1 (5 bases). The V gene lost 1 base and the J gene lost 4 bases, with 14 bases spanning the gap. The CDR3 runs 16 residues. The germline V gene has CDR1 GTSNPN and CDR2 SVGIG (reference sequence).

The chain links TRBV27 to TRBJ1-1; D gene ambiguous. Trimming took off 5 bases at V and 4 bases at J, with 11 bases between the two ends. Germline V gives CDR1 MNHEY, CDR2 SMNVEV (reference sequence). This CDR3 spans 13 amino acids. CDR3 coding DNA: TGTGCCAGCAGTCCCCGCTTAGCCACTGAAGCTTTCTTT. Its protein is CASSPRLATEAFF.

Details on this clone: Mismatch with germline at one junction end may stem from a read error. CDR3 DNA: TGTGCCACCAGTTGGGACTCCGACAATGAGCAGTTCTTC. This encodes CATSWDSDNEQFF. The genes are TRBV24-1 and TRBJ2-1; possible D gene TRBD2, 6 bases. The length of the CDR3 is 13 residues. CDR1 is KGHDR, CDR2 SFDVKD, per germline.

This chain uses TRBV29-1 with TRBJ2-2, with 12 positions matching TRBD1. The V gene end was trimmed by 7 bases and the J gene end by 7 bases; junction bases not matched to a gene: 4. The CDR3 spans 13 residues. In germline, CDR1 is SQVTM, CDR2 ANQGSEA. Written as DNA, the CDR3 is TGCAGCGCCGGGACAGGGGGCCTCGGGGAGCTGTTTTTT. Residues: CSAGTGGLGELFF.

This rearrangement joins TRBV5-1 to TRBJ1-4; maybe TRBD1 (5 bases). V was cut by 4 bases and J by 1 base, with 11 bases left in between. The CDR3 totals 15 residues. Germline V gives CDR1 SGHRS, CDR2 YFSETQ. The CDR3 region is CASSDPTETNEKLFF. The CDR3 nucleotides read TGCGCCAGCAGCGACCCGACAGAAACTAATGAAAAACTGTTTTTT.

V is TRBV10-3 and J is TRBJ2-7; perhaps TRBD2 as D (6 bases). V gave up 2 bases and J gave up 2 bases, with 10 bases separating them. This CDR3 has 14 amino acids. The germline V gene encodes CDR1 ENHRY and CDR2 SYGVKD. The CDR3 loop reads CAISEVGGAYEQYF. The CDR3 nucleotides are TGTGCCATCAGTGAGGTAGGAGGGGCCTACGAGCAGTACTTC.